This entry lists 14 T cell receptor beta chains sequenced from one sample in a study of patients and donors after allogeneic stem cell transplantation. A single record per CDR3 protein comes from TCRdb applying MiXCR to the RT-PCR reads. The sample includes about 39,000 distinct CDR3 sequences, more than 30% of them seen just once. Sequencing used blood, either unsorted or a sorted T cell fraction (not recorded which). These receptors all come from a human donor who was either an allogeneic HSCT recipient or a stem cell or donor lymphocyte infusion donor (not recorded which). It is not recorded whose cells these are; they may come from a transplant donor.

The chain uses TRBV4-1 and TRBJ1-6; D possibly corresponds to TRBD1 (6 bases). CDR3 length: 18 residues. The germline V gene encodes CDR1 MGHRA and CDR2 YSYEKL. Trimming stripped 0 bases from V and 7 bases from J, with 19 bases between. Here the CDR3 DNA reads TGCGCCAGCAGCCAAGATCTGGTGGCAGGGGCCACCAATTCACCCCTCCACTTT. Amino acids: CASSQDLVAGATNSPLHF.

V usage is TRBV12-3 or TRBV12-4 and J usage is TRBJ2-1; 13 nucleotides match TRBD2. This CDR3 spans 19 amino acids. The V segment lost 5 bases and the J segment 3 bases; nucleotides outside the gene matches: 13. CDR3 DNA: TGTGCCAGCAGTCTTTGGCGTGGACTAGCGGGAGACTTCTACAATGAGCAGTTCTTC. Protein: CASSLWRGLAGDFYNEQFF.

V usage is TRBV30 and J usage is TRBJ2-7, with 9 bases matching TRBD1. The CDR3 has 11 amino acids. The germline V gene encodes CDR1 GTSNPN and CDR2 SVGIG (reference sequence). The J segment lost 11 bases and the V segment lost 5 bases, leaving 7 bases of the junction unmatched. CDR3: CAWDHRDREYF. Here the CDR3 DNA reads TGTGCCTGGGACCACCGGGACAGGGAGTACTTC.

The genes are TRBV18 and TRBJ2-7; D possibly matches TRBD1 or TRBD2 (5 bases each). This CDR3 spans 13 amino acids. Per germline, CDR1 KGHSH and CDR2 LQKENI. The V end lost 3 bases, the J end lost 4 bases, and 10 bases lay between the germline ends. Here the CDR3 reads CASSPGRKYEQYF. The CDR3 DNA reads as TGTGCCAGCTCACCGGGACGAAAGTACGAGCAGTACTTC. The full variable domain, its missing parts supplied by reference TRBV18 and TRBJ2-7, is NAGVMQNPRHLVRRRGQEARLRCSPMKGHSHVYWYRQLPEEGLKFMVYLQKENIIDESGMPKERFSAEFPKEGPSILRIQQVVRGDSAAYFCASSPGRKYEQYFGPGTRLTVT.

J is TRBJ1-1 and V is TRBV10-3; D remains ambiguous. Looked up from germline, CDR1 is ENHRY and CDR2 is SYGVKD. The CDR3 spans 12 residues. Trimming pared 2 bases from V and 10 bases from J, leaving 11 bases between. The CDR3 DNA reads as TGTGCCATCAGTGAGGAGGTCAGAACAGCTTTCTTT. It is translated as CAISEEVRTAFF.

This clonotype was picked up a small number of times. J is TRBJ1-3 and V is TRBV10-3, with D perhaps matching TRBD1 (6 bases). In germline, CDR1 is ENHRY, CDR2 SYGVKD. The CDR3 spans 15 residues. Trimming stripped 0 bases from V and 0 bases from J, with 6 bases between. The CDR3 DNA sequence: TGTGCCATCAGTGAGTCCAGGGGCTCTGGAAACACCATATATTTT. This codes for CAISESRGSGNTIYF.

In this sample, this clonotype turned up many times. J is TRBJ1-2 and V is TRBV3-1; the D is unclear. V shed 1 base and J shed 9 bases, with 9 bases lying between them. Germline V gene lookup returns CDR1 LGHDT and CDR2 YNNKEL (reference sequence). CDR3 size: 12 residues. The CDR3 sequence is CASSQAWERYTF. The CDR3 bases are TGTGCCAGCAGCCAAGCATGGGAGCGCTACACCTTC.

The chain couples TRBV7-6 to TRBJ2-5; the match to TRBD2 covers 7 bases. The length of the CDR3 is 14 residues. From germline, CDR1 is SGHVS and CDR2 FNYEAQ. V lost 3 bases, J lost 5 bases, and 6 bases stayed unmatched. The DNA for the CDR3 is TGTGCCAGCAGCTTCTGGGGAGGGGCCGAGACCCAGTACTTC. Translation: CASSFWGGAETQYF.

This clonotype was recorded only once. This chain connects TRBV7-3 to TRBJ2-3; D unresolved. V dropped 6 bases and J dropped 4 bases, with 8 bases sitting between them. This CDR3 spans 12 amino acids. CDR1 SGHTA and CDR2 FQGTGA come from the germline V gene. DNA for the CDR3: TGTGCCAGCAGGGGTGGGGCAGATACGCAGTATTTT. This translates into CASRGGADTQYF.

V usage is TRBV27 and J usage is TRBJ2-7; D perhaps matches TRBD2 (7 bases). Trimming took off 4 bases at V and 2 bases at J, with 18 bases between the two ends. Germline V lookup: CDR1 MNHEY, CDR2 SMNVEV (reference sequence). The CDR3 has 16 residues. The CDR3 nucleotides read TGTGCCAGCAGTTCGCCCCTTAGGGGGGGAGCCTACGAGCAGTACTTC. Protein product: CASSSPLRGGAYEQYF.

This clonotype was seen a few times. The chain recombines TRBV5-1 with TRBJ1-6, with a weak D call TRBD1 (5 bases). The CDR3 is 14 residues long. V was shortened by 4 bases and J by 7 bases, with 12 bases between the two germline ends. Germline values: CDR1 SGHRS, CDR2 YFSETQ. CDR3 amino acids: CASSGRDGNSPLHF. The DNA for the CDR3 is TGCGCCAGCAGCGGAAGGGACGGGAATTCACCCCTCCACTTT.

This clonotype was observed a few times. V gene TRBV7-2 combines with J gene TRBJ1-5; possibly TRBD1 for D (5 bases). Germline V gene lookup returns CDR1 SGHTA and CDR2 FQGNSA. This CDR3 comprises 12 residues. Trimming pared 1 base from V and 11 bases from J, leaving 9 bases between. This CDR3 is CASSLVGRAQHF. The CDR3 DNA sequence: TGTGCCAGCAGCTTAGTGGGACGGGCCCAGCATTTT.

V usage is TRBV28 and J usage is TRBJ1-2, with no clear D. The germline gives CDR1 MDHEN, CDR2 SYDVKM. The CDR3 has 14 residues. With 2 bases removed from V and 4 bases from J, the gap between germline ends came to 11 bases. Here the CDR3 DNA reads TGTGCCAGCAGTTTAGAAGGGTACACCTATGGCTACACCTTC. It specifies CASSLEGYTYGYTF.

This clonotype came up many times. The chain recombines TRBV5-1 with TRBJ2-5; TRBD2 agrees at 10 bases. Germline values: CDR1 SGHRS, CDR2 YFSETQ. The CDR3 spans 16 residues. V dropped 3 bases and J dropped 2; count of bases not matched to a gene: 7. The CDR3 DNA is TGCGCCAGCAGCTCTGGGACTAGCGTATATCAAGAGACCCAGTACTTC. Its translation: CASSSGTSVYQETQYF.